This TCR beta chain appears in the sequencing data of a study of early T cells in non-severe SARS-CoV-2 infection. Study details: The chains were unpaired, and the sequenced material was bulk RNA from unsorted whole blood.

The TCR library protocol attached unique molecular identifiers to the individual cDNA molecules. TCRdb re-called the 5' RACE reads with MiXCR, one entry per CDR3 protein. The data show more than 60,000 distinct CDR3 sequences, roughly 12% seen once. This clonotype appeared a few times. V gave up 8 bases and J gave up 4 bases, with 8 bases separating them. Germline V gene lookup returns CDR1 SNHLY and CDR2 FYNNEI. The CDR3 runs to 12 residues. This sequence originates from an adult who was a healthcare worker with PCR-confirmed SARS-CoV-2 infection or an uninfected control (not recorded which). The source was whole blood, collected at baseline. The chain couples TRBV2 to TRBJ2-2; D uncertain. The CDR3 nucleotides read TGTGCCAGCCTGTCGGGCACCGGGGAGCTGTTTTTT. Amino acids: CASLSGTGELFF. Combining the CDR3 with reference TRBV2 and TRBJ2-2 gives the whole variable domain EPEVTQTPSHQVTQMGQEVILRCVPISNHLYFYWYRQILGQKVEFLVSFYNNEISEKSEIFDDQFSVERPDGSNFTLKIRSTKLEDSAMYFCASLSGTGELFFGEGSRLTVL.